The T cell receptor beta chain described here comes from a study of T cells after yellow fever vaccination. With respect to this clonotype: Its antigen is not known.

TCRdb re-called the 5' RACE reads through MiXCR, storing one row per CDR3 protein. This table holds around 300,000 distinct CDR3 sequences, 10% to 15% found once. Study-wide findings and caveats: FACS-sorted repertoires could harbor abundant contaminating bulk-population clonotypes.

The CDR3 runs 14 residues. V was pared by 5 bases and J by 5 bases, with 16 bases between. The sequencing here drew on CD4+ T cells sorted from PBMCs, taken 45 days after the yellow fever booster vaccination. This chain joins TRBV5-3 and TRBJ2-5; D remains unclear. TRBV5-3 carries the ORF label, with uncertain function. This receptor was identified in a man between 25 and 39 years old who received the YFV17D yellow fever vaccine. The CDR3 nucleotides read TGTGCCAGAAGAACCCCCCTCACCGCGGAGACCCAGTACTTC. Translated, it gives CARRTPLTAETQYF.